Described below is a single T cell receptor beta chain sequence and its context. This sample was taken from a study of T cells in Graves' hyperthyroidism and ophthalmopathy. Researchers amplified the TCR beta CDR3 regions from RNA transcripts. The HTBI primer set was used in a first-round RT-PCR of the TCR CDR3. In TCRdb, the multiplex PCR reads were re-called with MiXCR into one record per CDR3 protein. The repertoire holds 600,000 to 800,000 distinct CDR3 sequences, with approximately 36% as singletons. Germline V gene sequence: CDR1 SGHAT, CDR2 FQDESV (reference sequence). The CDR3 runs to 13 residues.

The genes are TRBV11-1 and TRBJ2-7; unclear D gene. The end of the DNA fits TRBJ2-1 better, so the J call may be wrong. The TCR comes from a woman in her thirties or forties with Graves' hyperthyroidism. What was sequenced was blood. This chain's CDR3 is CASSTGPRDEQFF. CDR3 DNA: TGTGCCAGCAGCACCGGACCAAGGGATGAGCAGTTCTTC.